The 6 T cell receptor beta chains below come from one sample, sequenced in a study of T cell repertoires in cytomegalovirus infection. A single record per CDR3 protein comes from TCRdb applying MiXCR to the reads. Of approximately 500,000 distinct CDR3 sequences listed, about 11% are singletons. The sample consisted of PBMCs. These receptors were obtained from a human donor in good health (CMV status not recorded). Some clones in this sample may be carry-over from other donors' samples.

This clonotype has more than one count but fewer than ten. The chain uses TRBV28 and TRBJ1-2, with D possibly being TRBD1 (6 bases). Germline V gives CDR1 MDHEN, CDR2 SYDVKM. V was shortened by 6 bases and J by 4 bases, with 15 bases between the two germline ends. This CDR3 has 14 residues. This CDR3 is CASSYPWGAYGYTF. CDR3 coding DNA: TGTGCCAGCAGCTACCCCTGGGGGGCCTATGGCTACACCTTC.

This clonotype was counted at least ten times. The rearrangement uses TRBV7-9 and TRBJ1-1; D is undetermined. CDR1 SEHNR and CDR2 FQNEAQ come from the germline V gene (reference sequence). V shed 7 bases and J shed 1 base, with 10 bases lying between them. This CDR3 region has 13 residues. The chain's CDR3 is CASTKVANTEAFF. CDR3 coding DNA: TGTGCCAGCACTAAGGTCGCGAACACTGAAGCTTTCTTT.

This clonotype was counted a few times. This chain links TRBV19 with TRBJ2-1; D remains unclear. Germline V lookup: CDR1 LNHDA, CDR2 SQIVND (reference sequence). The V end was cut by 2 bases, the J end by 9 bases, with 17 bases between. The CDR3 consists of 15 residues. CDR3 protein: CASSIRGSYNSEQFF. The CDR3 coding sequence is TGTGCCAGTAGTATAAGAGGCAGCTACAATAGTGAGCAGTTCTTC.

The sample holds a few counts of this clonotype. As DNA, the CDR3 is TGTGCCAGCAGGATAACCGGGACAAAAGGACGAGATACGCAGTATTTT. This codes for CASRITGTKGRDTQYF. V usage is TRBV28 and J usage is TRBJ2-3, with D tentatively TRBD1 (6 bases). This CDR3 spans 16 amino acids. In germline, CDR1 is MDHEN, CDR2 SYDVKM. V was clipped by 6 bases and J by 5 bases, with 21 bases between them.

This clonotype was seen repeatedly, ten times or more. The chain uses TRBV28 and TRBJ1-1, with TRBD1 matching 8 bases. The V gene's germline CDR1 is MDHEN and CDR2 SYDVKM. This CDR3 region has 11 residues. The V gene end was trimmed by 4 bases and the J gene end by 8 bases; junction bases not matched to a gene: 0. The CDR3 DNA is TGTGCCAGCAGTTGGGACAGGGAAGCTTTCTTT. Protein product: CASSWDREAFF.

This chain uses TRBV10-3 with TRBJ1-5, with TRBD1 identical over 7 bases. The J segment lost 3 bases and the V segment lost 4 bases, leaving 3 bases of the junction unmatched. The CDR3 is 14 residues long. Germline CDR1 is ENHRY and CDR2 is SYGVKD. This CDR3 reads CAISGGQNNQPQHF. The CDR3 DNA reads TGTGCCATCAGTGGGGGACAGAACAATCAGCCCCAGCATTTT.